These 16 T cell receptor beta chains were all obtained from the same sample, sequenced in a study of human T cells and chemical hapten exposure. TCRdb fed the RACE reads into MiXCR, producing one record per CDR3 protein. The sample includes over 300,000 distinct CDR3 sequences, less than 6.5% of them seen just once. Indicated time point: pre-sensitization, week 0. The treatment was: therapeutic diphenylcyclopropenone sensitization with weekly scalp DPC. Sequenced material: whole blood, taken in connection with sensitization to the hapten diphenylcyclopropenone (DPC). Every receptor here comes from a woman in her forties or fifties with alopecia areata. Some clones in this sample may be carry-over from other donors' samples.

The V gene is TRBV29-1, the J gene TRBJ2-4, with D perhaps TRBD2 (7 bases). Germline V gene lookup returns CDR1 SQVTM and CDR2 ANQGSEA. The ends were cut back, 2 bases at V and 0 bases at J, with 17 bases in the middle. CDR3 length: 17 amino acids. CDR3 sequence (DNA): TGCAGCGTTGAAAGCGGGGACACCCCACTAGCCAAAAACATTCAGTACTTC. Translation gives CSVESGDTPLAKNIQYF. The entire variable domain, with the rest obtained from reference TRBV29-1 and TRBJ2-4, is as follows: SAVISQKPSRDICQRGTSLTIQCQVDSQVTMMFWYRQQPGQSLTLIATANQGSEATYESGFVIDKFPISRPNLTFSTLTVSNMSPEDSSIYLCSVESGDTPLAKNIQYFGAGTRLSVL.

This sequence joins TRBV19 and TRBJ1-5, with D perhaps matching TRBD1 (5 bases). The V end lost 3 bases, the J end lost 5 bases, and 14 bases lay between the germline ends. Germline-derived CDR1 and CDR2 are LNHDA and SQIVND (reference sequence). This CDR3 spans 15 amino acids. The CDR3 coding sequence is TGTGCCAGTAGTATTTTCGGGGGGAAGGATCAGCCCCAGCATTTT. It codes for CASSIFGGKDQPQHF.

J is TRBJ1-5 and V is TRBV5-1; D may be TRBD1 (5 bases). CDR1 SGHRS and CDR2 YFSETQ come from the germline V gene. CDR3 length: 14 residues. Trimming removed 4 bases at V and 1 base at J, with 9 bases between. The CDR3 coding sequence is TGCGCCAGCAGCGAAGGGGTGAGCAATCAGCCCCAGCATTTT. Translating gives CASSEGVSNQPQHF.

This clonotype occurred many times. V usage is TRBV27 and J usage is TRBJ2-1; TRBD2 matches 7 bases. There are 17 residues in the CDR3. CDR1 is MNHEY, CDR2 SMNVEV, per germline (reference sequence). The junction had 15 bases not matched to a gene; V was cut back by 2 bases and J by 8 bases. The CDR3 sequence: CASSLRSRPGGRDEQFF. The DNA for the CDR3 is TGTGCCAGCAGTTTAAGGTCGCGCCCGGGGGGTAGGGATGAGCAGTTCTTC.

The V call is TRBV27, the J call TRBJ2-5; the D gene could be TRBD1 or TRBD2 (5 bases each). This CDR3 region has 16 residues. Germline V gene data show CDR1 as MNHEY and CDR2 as SMNVEV (reference sequence). The germline V and J ends were trimmed by 5 bases and 2 bases, with 18 bases remaining between them. The CDR3 loop is CASSPILGTVQETQYF. The CDR3 nucleotides are TGTGCCAGCAGTCCCATCCTTGGGACGGTACAAGAGACCCAGTACTTC.

This clonotype showed up many times. The chain joins TRBV4-1 to TRBJ2-7; D unresolved. The length of the CDR3 is 13 residues. Trimming removed 4 bases at V and 5 bases at J, with 12 bases between. Germline-derived CDR1 and CDR2 are MGHRA and YSYEKL. The DNA of the CDR3 is TGCGCCAGCAGCCTCCGGCCTGGCCACGAGCAGTACTTC. Its translation is CASSLRPGHEQYF.

This clonotype has more than one count but fewer than ten. The chain links TRBV7-9 to TRBJ1-1; D is uncertain. Deletions cut 5 bases from V and 4 bases from J, with 20 bases between. The germline V gene encodes CDR1 SEHNR and CDR2 FQNEAQ (reference sequence). The CDR3 runs to 16 residues. The CDR3 nucleotides read TGTGCCAGCAGCCCCTTTTCGGCGGGCGAGGGCACTGAAGCTTTCTTT. It specifies CASSPFSAGEGTEAFF.

This clonotype was found a few times. This chain links TRBV28 with TRBJ2-1; 9 nucleotides agree with TRBD2. Germline V CDR1 and CDR2: MDHEN, SYDVKM. This CDR3 is built from 16 residues. V lost 7 bases and J lost 3; bases outside the gene matches: 10. DNA for the CDR3: TGTGCCAGCACCCTCAGGCTAGCGGGATTCTACAATGAGCAGTTCTTC. Protein: CASTLRLAGFYNEQFF. The variable domain in full, with the rest retrieved from reference TRBV28 and TRBJ2-1, is DVKVTQSSRYLVKRTGEKVFLECVQDMDHENMFWYRQDPGLGLRLIYFSYDVKMKEKGDIPEGYSVSREKKERFSLILESASTNQTSMYLCASTLRLAGFYNEQFFGPGTRLTVL.

The chain is built from TRBV5-1 and TRBJ1-1; D may be TRBD1 (5 bases). Germline assignment: CDR1 SGHRS and CDR2 YFSETQ. V was clipped by 7 bases and J by 5 bases, with 18 bases between them. CDR3 length: 14 residues. The CDR3 DNA follows: TGCGCCAGCCCCTTCCAGGGTAATCGAACTGAAGCTTTCTTT. Translated: CASPFQGNRTEAFF.

The chain carries TRBV9 and TRBJ1-2; D gene uncertain. V was pared by 5 bases and J by 3 bases, with 14 bases between. This CDR3 has 14 residues. In germline, CDR1 is SGDLS, CDR2 YYNGEE. The CDR3 loop reads CASSMDRPDYGYTF. The DNA of the CDR3 is TGTGCCAGCAGTATGGACCGCCCGGACTATGGCTACACCTTC.

V and J are TRBV7-2 and TRBJ2-3, with TRBD2 matching over 7 bases. J lost 5 bases, V lost 4 bases, and 9 bases had no gene match. The germline V gene has CDR1 SGHTA and CDR2 FQGNSA. There are 15 residues in the CDR3. The CDR3 DNA is TGTGCCAGCAGCTCCAGACGGGGGAGGGAAGATACGCAGTATTTT. It codes for CASSSRRGREDTQYF.

This chain links TRBV7-9 with TRBJ2-4, with 12 bases identical to TRBD2. CDR3 length: 19 residues. The V gene's germline CDR1 is SEHNR and CDR2 FQNEAQ (reference sequence). V was clipped by 8 bases and J by 1 base; unmatched bases: 15. DNA of the CDR3: TGTGCCAGCTCTCTTTCCGGGACTAGCGGGTCTATGGCCAAAAACATTCAGTACTTC. It is translated as CASSLSGTSGSMAKNIQYF.

At least ten counts were recorded for this clonotype. Here the CDR3 DNA reads TGTGCCAGCAGCTCGCAGGGTGCAAACACTGAAGCTTTCTTT. Translating it yields CASSSQGANTEAFF. The chain joins TRBV7-2 to TRBJ1-1, with D tentatively TRBD1 (5 bases). This CDR3 spans 14 amino acids. Trimming stripped 4 bases from V and 2 bases from J, with 11 bases between. Germline V gives CDR1 SGHTA, CDR2 FQGNSA.

This clonotype was recorded at least ten times. The chain combines TRBV2 with TRBJ2-3, with a possible D match to TRBD1 (6 bases). CDR3 length equals 14 residues. The ends were cut back, 7 bases at V and 2 bases at J, with 13 bases in the middle. CDR1 SNHLY and CDR2 FYNNEI come from the germline V gene. CDR3 nucleotide sequence: TGTGCCAGCAAGCCCAGGGGATACACAGATACGCAGTATTTT. It specifies CASKPRGYTDTQYF.

This clonotype was detected only a few times. The chain combines TRBV20-1 with TRBJ2-3; 10 bases match TRBD2. Per the germline V gene, CDR1 is DFQATT and CDR2 is SNEGSKA (reference sequence). V lost 6 bases and J lost 5; bases outside the gene matches: 11. The CDR3 covers 15 residues. In DNA, the CDR3 is TGCAGTGCCACTCCCCCCACTAGCGGGGTAGATACGCAGTATTTT. Residues: CSATPPTSGVDTQYF.

This clonotype came up many times. CDR3 region: CAWKHLQETQYF. The CDR3 DNA follows: TGTGCCTGGAAGCACCTCCAAGAGACCCAGTACTTC. The gene calls are TRBV30 and TRBJ2-5; the D is unclear. Trimming took 4 bases from V and 1 from J, leaving 7 bases between them. Germline V gives CDR1 GTSNPN, CDR2 SVGIG (reference sequence). The CDR3 contains 12 residues.